This T cell receptor (beta chain) was obtained from a study of T cells after yellow fever vaccination. Turning to the study itself: Low-cell-number fractions were prepared with SMART-Seq v4 Ultra Low Input. Study findings and constraints: Although the secondary response was weaker, it peaked faster, at day 5 versus 15. Clonotypes appearing in both CD4 and CD8 compartments existed, and their share was small. Most clones from primary vaccination resurfaced after the booster (about 95% CD4, 88% CD8).

TCRdb reanalysed the 5' RACE reads using MiXCR and keeps one entry per CDR3 protein. The sample records 300,000 to 350,000 distinct CDR3 sequences, 3% to 4.5% being singletons. Germline assignment: CDR1 LGHNA and CDR2 YSLEER. Trimming at V came to 4 bases and at J to 1 base, leaving 11 bases not matched to a gene. CDR3 length equals 20 residues. The sample holds a few counts of this clonotype. Antigen: not known. This sample comprised PBMCs, obtained 5 days after the yellow fever booster vaccination. The source is a young man who received the YFV17D yellow fever vaccine. The genes are TRBV4-3 and TRBJ2-3; TRBD2 matches at 16 bases. The CDR3, as DNA: TGCGCCAGCAGCCCACACATACCGGGACTAGCGGGGGGGGGCACAGATACGCAGTATTTT. Protein: CASSPHIPGLAGGGTDTQYF.